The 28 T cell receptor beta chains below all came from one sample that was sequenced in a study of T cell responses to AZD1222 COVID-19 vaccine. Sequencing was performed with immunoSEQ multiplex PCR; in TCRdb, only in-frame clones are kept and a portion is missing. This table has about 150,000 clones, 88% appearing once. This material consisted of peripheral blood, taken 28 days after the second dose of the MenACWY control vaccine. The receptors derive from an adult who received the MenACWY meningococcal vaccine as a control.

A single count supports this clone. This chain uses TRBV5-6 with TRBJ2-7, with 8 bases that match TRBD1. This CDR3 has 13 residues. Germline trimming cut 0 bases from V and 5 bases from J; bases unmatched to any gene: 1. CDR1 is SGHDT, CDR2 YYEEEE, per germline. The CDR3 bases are TGTGCCAGCAGCTTGGTACAGGGGGACGAGCAGTACTTC. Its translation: CASSLVQGDEQYF.

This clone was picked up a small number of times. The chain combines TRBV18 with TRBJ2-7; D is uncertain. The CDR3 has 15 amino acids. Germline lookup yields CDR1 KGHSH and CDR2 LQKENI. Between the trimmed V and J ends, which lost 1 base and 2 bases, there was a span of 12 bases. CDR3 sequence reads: CASSPQGRSPYEQYF. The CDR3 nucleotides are TGTGCCAGCTCACCACAGGGTCGGTCCCCCTACGAGCAGTACTTC.

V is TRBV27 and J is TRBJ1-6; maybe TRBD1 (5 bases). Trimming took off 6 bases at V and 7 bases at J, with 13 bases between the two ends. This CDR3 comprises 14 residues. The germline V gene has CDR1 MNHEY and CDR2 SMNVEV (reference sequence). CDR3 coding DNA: TGTGCCAGCAGCCAGGGCCCACAAAATTCACCCCTCCACTTT. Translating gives CASSQGPQNSPLHF.

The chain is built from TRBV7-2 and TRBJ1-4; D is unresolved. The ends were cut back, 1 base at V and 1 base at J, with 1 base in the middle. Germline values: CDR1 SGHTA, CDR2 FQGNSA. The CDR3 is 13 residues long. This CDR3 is CASSLVTNEKLFF. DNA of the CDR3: TGTGCCAGCAGCTTAGTAACTAATGAAAAACTGTTTTTT.

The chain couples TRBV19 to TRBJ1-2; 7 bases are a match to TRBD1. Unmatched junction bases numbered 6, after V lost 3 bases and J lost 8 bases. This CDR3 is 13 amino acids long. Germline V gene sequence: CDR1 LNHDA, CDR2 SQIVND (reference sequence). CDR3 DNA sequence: TGTGCCAGTAGTATTCGACAGGGACCCGGCTACACCTTC. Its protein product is CASSIRQGPGYTF.

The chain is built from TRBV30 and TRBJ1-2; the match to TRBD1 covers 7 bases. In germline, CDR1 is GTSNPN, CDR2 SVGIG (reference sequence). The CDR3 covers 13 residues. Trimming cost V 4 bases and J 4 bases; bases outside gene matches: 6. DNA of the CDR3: TGTGCCTGGATCCGGACAGGTGTCTATGGCTACACCTTC. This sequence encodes CAWIRTGVYGYTF.

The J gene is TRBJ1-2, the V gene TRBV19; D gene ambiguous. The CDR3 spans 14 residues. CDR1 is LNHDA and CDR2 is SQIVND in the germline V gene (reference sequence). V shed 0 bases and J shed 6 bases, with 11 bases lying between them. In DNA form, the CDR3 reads TGTGCCAGTAGTATAGAAACGGCGGCGGATGGCTACACCTTC. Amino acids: CASSIETAADGYTF.

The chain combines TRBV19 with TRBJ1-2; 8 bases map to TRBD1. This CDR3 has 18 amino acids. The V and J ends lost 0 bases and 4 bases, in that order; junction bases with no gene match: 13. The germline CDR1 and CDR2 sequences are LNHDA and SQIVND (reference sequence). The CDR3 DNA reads TGTGCCAGTAGTATAGAGAGGGCAGGGGGCCCGCCAAGCTATGGCTACACCTTC. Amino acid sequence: CASSIERAGGPPSYGYTF.

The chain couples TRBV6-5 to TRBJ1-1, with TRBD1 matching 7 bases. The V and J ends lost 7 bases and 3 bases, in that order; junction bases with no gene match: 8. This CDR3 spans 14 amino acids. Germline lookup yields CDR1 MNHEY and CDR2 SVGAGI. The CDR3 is CASTYRGGYTEAFF. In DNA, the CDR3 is TGTGCCAGCACCTACAGGGGAGGGTACACTGAAGCTTTCTTT.

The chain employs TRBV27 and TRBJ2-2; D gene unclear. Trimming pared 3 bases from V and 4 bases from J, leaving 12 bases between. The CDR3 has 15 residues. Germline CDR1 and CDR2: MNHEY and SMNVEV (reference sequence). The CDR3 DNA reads TGTGCCAGCAGTTTGGGTAGTCTGGGCACCGGGGAGCTGTTTTTT. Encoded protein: CASSLGSLGTGELFF.

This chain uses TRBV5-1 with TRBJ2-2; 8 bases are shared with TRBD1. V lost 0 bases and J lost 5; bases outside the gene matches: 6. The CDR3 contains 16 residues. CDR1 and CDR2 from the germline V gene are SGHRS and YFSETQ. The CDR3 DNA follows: TGCGCCAGCAGCTTGGTGGCAGGGGGCGGTACCGGGGAGCTGTTTTTT. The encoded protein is CASSLVAGGGTGELFF.

The CDR3 DNA reads as TGTGCCAGTATCCAGGACAGGACGAACACTGAAGCTTTCTTT. Translation: CASIQDRTNTEAFF. The chain uses TRBV19 and TRBJ1-1; TRBD1 matches at 7 bases. The CDR3 loop spans 14 amino acids. Trimming at V came to 7 bases and at J to 1 base, leaving 6 bases not matched to a gene. CDR1 and CDR2 (germline): LNHDA, SQIVND (reference sequence).

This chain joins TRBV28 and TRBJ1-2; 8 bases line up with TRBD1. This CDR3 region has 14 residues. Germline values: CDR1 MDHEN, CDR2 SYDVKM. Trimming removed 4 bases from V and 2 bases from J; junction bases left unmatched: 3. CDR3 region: CASSSRDRNYGYTF. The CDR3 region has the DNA TGTGCCAGCAGTTCCCGGGACAGGAACTATGGCTACACCTTC.

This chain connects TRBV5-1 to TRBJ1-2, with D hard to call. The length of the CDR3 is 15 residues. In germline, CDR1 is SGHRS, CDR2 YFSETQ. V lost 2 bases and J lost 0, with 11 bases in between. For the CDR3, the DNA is TGCGCCAGCAGCTTTGATTCATCGGCTAACTATGGCTACACCTTC. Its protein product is CASSFDSSANYGYTF.

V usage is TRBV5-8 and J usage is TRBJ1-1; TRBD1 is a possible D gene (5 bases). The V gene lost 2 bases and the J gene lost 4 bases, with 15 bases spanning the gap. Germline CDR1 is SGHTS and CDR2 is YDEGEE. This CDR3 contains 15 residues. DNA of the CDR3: TGTGCCAGCAGCTTTTATGGGGGACGGGGCACTGAAGCTTTCTTT. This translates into CASSFYGGRGTEAFF.

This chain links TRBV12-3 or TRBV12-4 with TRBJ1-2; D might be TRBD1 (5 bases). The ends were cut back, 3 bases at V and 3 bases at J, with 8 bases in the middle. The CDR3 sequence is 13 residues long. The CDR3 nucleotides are TGTGCCAGCAGTTTCGGGACTGACTATGGCTACACCTTC. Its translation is CASSFGTDYGYTF.

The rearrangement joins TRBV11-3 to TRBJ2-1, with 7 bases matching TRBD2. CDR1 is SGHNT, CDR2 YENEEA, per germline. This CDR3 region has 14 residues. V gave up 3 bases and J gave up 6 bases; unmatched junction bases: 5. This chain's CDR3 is CASSFPGGRNEQFF. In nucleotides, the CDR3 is TGTGCCAGCAGCTTCCCGGGAGGTCGCAATGAGCAGTTCTTC.

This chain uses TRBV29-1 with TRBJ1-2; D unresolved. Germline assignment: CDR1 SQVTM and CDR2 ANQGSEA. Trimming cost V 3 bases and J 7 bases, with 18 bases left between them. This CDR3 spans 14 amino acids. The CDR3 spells CSVEGDGISAGYTF. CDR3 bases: TGCAGCGTTGAGGGCGACGGAATCTCGGCTGGCTACACCTTC. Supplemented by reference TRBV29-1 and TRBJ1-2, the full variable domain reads SAVISQKPSRDICQRGTSLTIQCQVDSQVTMMFWYRQQPGQSLTLIATANQGSEATYESGFVIDKFPISRPNLTFSTLTVSNMSPEDSSIYLCSVEGDGISAGYTFGSGTRLTVV.

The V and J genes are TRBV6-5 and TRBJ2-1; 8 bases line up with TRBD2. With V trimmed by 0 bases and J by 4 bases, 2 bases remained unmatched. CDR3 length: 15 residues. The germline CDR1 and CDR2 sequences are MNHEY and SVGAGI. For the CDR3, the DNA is TGTGCCAGCAGTTACTCTCGGGAGGGGTACAATGAGCAGTTCTTC. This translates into CASSYSREGYNEQFF.

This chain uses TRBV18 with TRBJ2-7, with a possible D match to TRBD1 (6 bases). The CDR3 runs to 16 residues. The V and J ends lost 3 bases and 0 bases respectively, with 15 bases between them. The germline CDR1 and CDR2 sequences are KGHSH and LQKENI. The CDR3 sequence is CASSPRVDRSSYEQYF. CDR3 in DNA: TGTGCCAGCTCACCCCGAGTCGACAGGAGCTCCTACGAGCAGTACTTC.

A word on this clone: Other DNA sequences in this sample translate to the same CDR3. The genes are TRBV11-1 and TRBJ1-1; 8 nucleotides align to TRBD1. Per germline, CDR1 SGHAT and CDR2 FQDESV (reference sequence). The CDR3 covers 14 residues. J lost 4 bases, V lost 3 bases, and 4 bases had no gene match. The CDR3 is CASSLTGDGTEAFF. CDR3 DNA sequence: TGTGCCAGCAGCTTGACAGGGGATGGCACTGAAGCTTTCTTT.

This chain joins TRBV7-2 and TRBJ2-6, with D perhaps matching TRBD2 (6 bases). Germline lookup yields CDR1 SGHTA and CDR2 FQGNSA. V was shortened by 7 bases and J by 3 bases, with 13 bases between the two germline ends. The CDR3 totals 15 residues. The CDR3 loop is CASKDAGFGANVLTF. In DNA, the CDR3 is TGTGCCAGCAAAGACGCGGGGTTTGGGGCCAACGTCCTGACTTTC.

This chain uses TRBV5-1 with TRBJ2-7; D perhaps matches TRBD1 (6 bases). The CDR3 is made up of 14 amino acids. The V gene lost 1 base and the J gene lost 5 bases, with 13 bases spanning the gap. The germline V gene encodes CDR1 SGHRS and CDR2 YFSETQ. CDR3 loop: CASSLMQGPDEQYF. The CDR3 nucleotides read TGCGCCAGCAGCTTGATGCAGGGGCCGGACGAGCAGTACTTC.

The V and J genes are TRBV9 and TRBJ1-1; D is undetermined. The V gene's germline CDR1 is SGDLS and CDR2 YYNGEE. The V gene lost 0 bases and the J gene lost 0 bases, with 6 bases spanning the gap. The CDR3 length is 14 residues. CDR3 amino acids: CASSVEPLNTEAFF. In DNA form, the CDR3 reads TGTGCCAGCAGCGTAGAACCCCTGAACACTGAAGCTTTCTTT.

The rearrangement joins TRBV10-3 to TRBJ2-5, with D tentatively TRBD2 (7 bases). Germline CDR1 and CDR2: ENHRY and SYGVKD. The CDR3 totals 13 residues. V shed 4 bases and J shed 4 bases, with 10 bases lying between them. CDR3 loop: CAISAGGLETQYF. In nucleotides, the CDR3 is TGTGCCATCAGTGCCGGGGGGCTAGAGACCCAGTACTTC.

The CDR3 DNA reads as TGTGCCATCAGTGAGTCGGGGAGAAACACAGATACGCAGTATTTT. Its protein is CAISESGRNTDTQYF. The V gene is TRBV10-3, the J gene TRBJ2-3; weak D call: TRBD2 (5 bases). Germline loops: CDR1 ENHRY, CDR2 SYGVKD. V shed 0 bases and J shed 2 bases, with 9 bases lying between them. CDR3 length equals 15 residues.

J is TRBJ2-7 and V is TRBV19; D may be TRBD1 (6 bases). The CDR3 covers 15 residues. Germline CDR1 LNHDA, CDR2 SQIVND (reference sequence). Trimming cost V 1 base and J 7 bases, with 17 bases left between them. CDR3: CASSIVVGAQGEQYF. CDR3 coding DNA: TGTGCCAGTAGTATAGTCGTCGGGGCGCAGGGGGAGCAGTACTTC. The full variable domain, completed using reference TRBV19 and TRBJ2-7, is DGGITQSPKYLFRKEGQNVTLSCEQNLNHDAMYWYRQDPGQGLRLIYYSQIVNDFQKGDIAEGYSVSREKKESFPLTVTSAQKNPTAFYLCASSIVVGAQGEQYFGPGTRLTVT.

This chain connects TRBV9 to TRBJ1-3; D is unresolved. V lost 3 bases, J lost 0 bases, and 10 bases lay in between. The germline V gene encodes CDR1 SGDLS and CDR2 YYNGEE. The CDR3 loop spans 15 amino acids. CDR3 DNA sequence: TGTGCCAGCAGCGAACGACCGAGCTCTGGAAACACCATATATTTT. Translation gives CASSERPSSGNTIYF.